Following are 16 T cell receptor beta chains from one sample sequenced in a study of T-cell reconstitution after alpha-beta-depleted transplantation in children. Overall study results and limits: Fresh T-cell production supplied most of the T-cell counts and diversity seen one year after transplant.

These receptors have no identified antigens. Preparation of the TCRbeta library was carried out with unique molecular identifiers. TCRdb passed the PCR reads through MiXCR, listing each CDR3 protein once. Of 330,000 or so distinct CDR3 sequences in the sample, roughly 7.8% were seen once. The sample consisted of peripheral blood, taken 360 days after TCRalphabeta/CD19-depleted stem cell transplant. The receptors derive from a female patient aged 2-9 years who had a stem cell transplant for Fanconi anemia, so the T cells may come from the graft donor.

This clonotype was observed a few times. The chain is built from TRBV20-1 and TRBJ1-1, with D unresolved. Looked up from germline, CDR1 is DFQATT and CDR2 is SNEGSKA (reference sequence). There are 13 residues in the CDR3. V was clipped by 6 bases and J by 0 bases, with 11 bases between them. The DNA for the CDR3 is TGCAGTGCCGAAAACGTAATGAACACTGAAGCTTTCTTT. It is translated as CSAENVMNTEAFF.

In its sample, this clonotype was seen many times. The chain carries TRBV12-3 or TRBV12-4 and TRBJ2-5, with TRBD2 matching over 10 bases. V lost 5 bases, J lost 0 bases, and 9 bases stayed unmatched. This CDR3 has 17 residues. The CDR3 nucleotides read TGTGCCAGCAGTCAAGAGCGGGGGGGTCAGTACCAAGAGACCCAGTACTTC. Amino acids: CASSQERGGQYQETQYF.

This clonotype occurred many times. This chain joins TRBV20-1 and TRBJ2-3; 7 positions agree with TRBD1. The V segment lost 0 bases and the J segment 1 base; nucleotides outside the gene matches: 7. CDR1 and CDR2 from the germline V gene are DFQATT and SNEGSKA (reference sequence). The CDR3 length is 16 residues. The CDR3 DNA is TGCAGTGCTAGAGACCCGACAGGGTGGGGCACAGATACGCAGTATTTT. It encodes CSARDPTGWGTDTQYF.

V and J are TRBV12-3 or TRBV12-4 and TRBJ1-1; a possible D gene is TRBD1 (6 bases). V lost 3 bases and J lost 1, with 24 bases in between. This CDR3 is built from 19 residues. CDR3: CASSFPGATTARKNTEAFF. The CDR3 DNA reads as TGTGCCAGCAGTTTCCCGGGGGCCACCACTGCCAGAAAGAACACTGAAGCTTTCTTT.

In its sample, this clonotype was seen many times. The chain recombines TRBV20-1 with TRBJ2-7; no definite D call. V lost 2 bases, J lost 4 bases, and 12 bases lay in between. Per germline, CDR1 DFQATT and CDR2 SNEGSKA (reference sequence). This CDR3 spans 13 amino acids. As DNA, the CDR3 is TGCAGTGCTAGAAGCCCCTCCTGGTACGAGCAGTACTTC. Amino acid sequence: CSARSPSWYEQYF.

The sample holds many counts of this clonotype. The chain couples TRBV6-5 to TRBJ1-1; a weak D match, TRBD1 (6 bases). The CDR3 covers 14 residues. Germline CDR1 reads MNHEY; CDR2 reads SVGAGI. The ends were cut back, 4 bases at V and 5 bases at J, with 14 bases in the middle. CDR3 residues: CASSSTGRRTEAFF. CDR3 bases: TGTGCCAGCAGTTCCACAGGGAGACGGACTGAAGCTTTCTTT.

The table lists this clonotype with a few counts. The chain joins TRBV28 to TRBJ1-1; no clear D gene. Looked up from germline, CDR1 is MDHEN and CDR2 is SYDVKM. This CDR3 is built from 11 residues. The CDR3 here is CAVTVNTEAFF. DNA of the CDR3: TGTGCAGTGACGGTGAACACTGAAGCTTTCTTT.

This clonotype was picked up a small number of times. This rearrangement joins TRBV28 to TRBJ2-5; the match to TRBD2 covers 9 bases. The V gene end was trimmed by 3 bases and the J gene end by 5 bases; junction bases not matched to a gene: 7. CDR3 length equals 15 residues. Looked up from germline, CDR1 is MDHEN and CDR2 is SYDVKM. CDR3 bases: TGTGCCAGCAGTTTCTCTAGCGGGGTCGGGGAGACCCAGTACTTC. Residues: CASSFSSGVGETQYF. Full variable domain (missing parts from reference TRBV28 and TRBJ2-5): DVKVTQSSRYLVKRTGEKVFLECVQDMDHENMFWYRQDPGLGLRLIYFSYDVKMKEKGDIPEGYSVSREKKERFSLILESASTNQTSMYLCASSFSSGVGETQYFGPGTRLLVL.

In its sample, this clonotype was seen many times. The CDR3 region has the DNA TGTGCCAGCAGTTTTAAGGGGCTTATGAGTAATTCACCCCTCCACTTT. Encoded protein: CASSFKGLMSNSPLHF. The J gene is TRBJ1-6, the V gene TRBV12-3 or TRBV12-4, with a possible D match to TRBD1 (5 bases). The V end lost 3 bases, the J end lost 6 bases, and 15 bases lay between the germline ends. The CDR3 has 16 amino acids.

V usage is TRBV5-1 and J usage is TRBJ1-2; D perhaps matches TRBD1 (6 bases). V was shortened by 1 base and J by 4 bases, with 17 bases between the two germline ends. This CDR3 has 16 residues. Germline V gene sequence: CDR1 SGHRS, CDR2 YFSETQ. The DNA of the CDR3 is TGCGCCAGCAGCTTGCCATCGCCGGGGGCGGTCTATGGCTACACCTTC. Its protein product is CASSLPSPGAVYGYTF.

This clonotype was observed at least ten times. The chain carries TRBV28 and TRBJ2-2, with TRBD1 as a possible D gene (5 bases). V dropped 5 bases and J dropped 4 bases, with 14 bases sitting between them. Germline loops: CDR1 MDHEN, CDR2 SYDVKM. This CDR3 region has 15 residues. CDR3 amino acids: CASSETVLSTGELFF. The CDR3 DNA is TGTGCCAGCAGTGAGACAGTATTGAGCACCGGGGAGCTGTTTTTT.

In its sample, this clonotype was seen many times. V usage is TRBV28 and J usage is TRBJ2-2, with D tentatively TRBD2 (6 bases). The germline V gene has CDR1 MDHEN and CDR2 SYDVKM. This CDR3 spans 14 amino acids. Trimming removed 6 bases from V and 1 base from J, with 9 bases in between. The CDR3 loop reads CASSPGLNTGELFF. CDR3 nucleotide sequence: TGTGCCAGCAGCCCGGGACTGAACACCGGGGAGCTGTTTTTT.

Many counts were recorded for this clonotype. The V gene is TRBV12-3 or TRBV12-4, the J gene TRBJ2-1, with 14 bases identical to TRBD2. The ends lost 5 bases at V and 4 bases at J; junction bases unmatched: 10. CDR3 length equals 18 residues. As DNA, the CDR3 is TGTGCCAGCAGTCCCCAACCCGGGACTAGCGGGAGTTACAATGAGCAGTTCTTC. Amino acids: CASSPQPGTSGSYNEQFF.

This clonotype was recorded many times. The J gene is TRBJ2-5, the V gene TRBV28; D assignment may be TRBD1 or TRBD2 (6 bases each). Trimming left V 8 bases short and J 4 bases short, with 20 bases between. CDR1 and CDR2 from the germline V gene are MDHEN and SYDVKM. The CDR3 extends over 15 amino acids. CDR3 residues: CASCPGHRRGETQYF. CDR3 coding DNA: TGTGCCAGCTGTCCGGGACATCGGAGGGGAGAGACCCAGTACTTC.

This clonotype appeared many times. The chain links TRBV6-4 to TRBJ2-2; maybe TRBD1 (5 bases). CDR3 length: 14 amino acids. Per germline, CDR1 MRHNA and CDR2 SNTAGT. Deletions cut 3 bases from V and 4 bases from J, with 9 bases between. The CDR3 nucleotides are TGTGCCAGCAGTGAAGGGGCCTCCACCGGGGAGCTGTTTTTT. Its protein is CASSEGASTGELFF.

This clonotype was seen more than once but under ten times. The chain carries TRBV14 and TRBJ2-1, with D possibly being TRBD2 (7 bases). This CDR3 comprises 16 residues. Germline CDR1 reads SGHDN; CDR2 reads FVKESK. V lost 1 base and J 4 bases, leaving 14 bases between the germline ends. The CDR3, as DNA: TGTGCCAGCAGCCAAGCGGGGGGCCCCATTTACAATGAGCAGTTCTTC. Translating it yields CASSQAGGPIYNEQFF.